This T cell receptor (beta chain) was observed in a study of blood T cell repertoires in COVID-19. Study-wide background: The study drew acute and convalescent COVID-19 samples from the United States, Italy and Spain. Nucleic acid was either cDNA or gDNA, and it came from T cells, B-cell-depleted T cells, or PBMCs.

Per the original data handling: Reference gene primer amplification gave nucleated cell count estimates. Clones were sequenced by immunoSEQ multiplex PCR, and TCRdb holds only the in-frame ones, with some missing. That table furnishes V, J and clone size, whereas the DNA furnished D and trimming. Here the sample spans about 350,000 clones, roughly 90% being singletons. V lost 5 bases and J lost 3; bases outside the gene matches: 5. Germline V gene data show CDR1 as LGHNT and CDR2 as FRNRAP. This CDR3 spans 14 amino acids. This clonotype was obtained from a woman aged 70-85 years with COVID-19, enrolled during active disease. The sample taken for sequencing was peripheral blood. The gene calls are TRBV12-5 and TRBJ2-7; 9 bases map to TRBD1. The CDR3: CASGIGQGNYEQYF. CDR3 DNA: TGTGCTAGTGGTATTGGACAGGGGAACTACGAGCAGTACTTC.